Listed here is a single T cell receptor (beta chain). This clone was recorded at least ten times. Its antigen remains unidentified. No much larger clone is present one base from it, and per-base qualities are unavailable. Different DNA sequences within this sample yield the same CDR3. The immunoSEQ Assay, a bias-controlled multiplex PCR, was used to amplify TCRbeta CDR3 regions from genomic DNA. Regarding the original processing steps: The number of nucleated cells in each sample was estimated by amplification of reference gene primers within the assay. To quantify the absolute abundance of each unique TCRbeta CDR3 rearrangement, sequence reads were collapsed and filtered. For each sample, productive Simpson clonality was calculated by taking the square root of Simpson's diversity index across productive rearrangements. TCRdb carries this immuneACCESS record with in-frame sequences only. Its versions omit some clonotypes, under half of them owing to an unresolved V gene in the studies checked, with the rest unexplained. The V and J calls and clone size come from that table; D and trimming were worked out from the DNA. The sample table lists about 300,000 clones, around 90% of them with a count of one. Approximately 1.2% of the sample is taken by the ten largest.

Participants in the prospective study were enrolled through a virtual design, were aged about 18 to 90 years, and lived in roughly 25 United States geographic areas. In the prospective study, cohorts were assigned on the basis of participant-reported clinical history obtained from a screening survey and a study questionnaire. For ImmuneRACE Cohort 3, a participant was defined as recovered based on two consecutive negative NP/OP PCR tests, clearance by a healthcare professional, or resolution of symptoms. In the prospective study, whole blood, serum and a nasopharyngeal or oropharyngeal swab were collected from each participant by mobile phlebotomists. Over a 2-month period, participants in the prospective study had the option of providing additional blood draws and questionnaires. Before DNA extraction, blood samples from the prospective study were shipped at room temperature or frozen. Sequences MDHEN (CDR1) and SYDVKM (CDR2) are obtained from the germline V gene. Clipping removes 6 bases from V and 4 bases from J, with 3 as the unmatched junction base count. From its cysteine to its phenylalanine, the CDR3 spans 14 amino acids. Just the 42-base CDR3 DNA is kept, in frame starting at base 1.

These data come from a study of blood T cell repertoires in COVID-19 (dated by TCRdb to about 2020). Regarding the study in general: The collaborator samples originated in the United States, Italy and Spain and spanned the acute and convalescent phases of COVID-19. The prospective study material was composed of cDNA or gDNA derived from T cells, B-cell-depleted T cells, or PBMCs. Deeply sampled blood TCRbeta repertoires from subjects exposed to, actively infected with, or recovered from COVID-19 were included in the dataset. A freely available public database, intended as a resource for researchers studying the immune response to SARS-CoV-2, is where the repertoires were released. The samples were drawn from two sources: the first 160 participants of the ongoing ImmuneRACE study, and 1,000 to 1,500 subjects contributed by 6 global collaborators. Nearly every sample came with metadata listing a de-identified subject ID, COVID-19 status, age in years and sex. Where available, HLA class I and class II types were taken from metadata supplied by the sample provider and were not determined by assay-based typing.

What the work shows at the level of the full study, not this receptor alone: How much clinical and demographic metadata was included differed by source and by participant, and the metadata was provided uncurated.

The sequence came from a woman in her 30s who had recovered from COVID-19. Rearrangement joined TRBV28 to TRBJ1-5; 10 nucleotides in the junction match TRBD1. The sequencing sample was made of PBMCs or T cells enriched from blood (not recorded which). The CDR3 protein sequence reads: CASRTGGGNQPQHF. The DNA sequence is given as TGTGCCAGCAGGACAGGGGGCGGGAATCAGCCCCAGCATTTT.